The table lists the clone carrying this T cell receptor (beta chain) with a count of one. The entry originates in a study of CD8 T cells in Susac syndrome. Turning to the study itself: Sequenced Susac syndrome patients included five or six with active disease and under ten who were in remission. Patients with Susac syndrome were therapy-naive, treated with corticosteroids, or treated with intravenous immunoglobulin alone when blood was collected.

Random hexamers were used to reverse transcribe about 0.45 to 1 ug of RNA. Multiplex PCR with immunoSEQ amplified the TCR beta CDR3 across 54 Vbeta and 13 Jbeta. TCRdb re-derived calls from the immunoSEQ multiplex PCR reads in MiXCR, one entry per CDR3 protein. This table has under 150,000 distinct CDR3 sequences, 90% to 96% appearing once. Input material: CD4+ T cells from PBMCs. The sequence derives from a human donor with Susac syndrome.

The CDR3 is CSARDPKRDTDTQYF. DNA for the CDR3: TGCAGTGCTAGAGATCCAAAGCGGGACACAGATACGCAGTATTTT. The V call is TRBV20-1, the J call TRBJ2-3; the match to TRBD2 covers 7 bases. J lost 2 bases, V lost 0 bases, and 5 bases had no gene match. This CDR3 has 15 residues. In germline, CDR1 is DFQATT, CDR2 SNEGSKA (reference sequence).